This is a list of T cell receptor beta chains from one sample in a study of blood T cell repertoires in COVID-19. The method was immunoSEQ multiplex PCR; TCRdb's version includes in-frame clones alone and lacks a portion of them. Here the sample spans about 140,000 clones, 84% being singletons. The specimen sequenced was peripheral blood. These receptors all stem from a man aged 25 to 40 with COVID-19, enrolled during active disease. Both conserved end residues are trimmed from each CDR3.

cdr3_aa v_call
ASSLLDSLYSNQPQH TRBV28
ASSILGETQY TRBV19
SLWFNEQF TRBV20-1
ASSLLFQAAYNEQF TRBV5-5
ASSRRQGRETQY TRBV27
ASSRIAGGVYNEQF TRBV7-2
ASSLGLAGGRDEQF TRBV28
ATSDFSLAGDPEQF TRBV24-1
ASSPPTGGGEKLF TRBV28
ASSVAAGVGNEQF TRBV9
AIKGGGDTQY TRBV10-3
ASSARLGSYEQY TRBV6-4
ASSGNGGSQETQY TRBV9
ASSPKNLHEAF TRBV5-6
ASSLEWEREVNTGELF TRBV7-9
AWSLTDTRGAF TRBV30
ASSLSGRDYYEQY TRBV5-6
ASSPLDSNEQF TRBV6-5
ASRVGQGNQPQH TRBV6-5
ASSDTQDPGMGEF TRBV6-1
ATSRDRTGHNEQF TRBV15
ASSLRGGRALDEQF TRBV7-8
ASSRHYEQY TRBV6-4
ASSQEDGAGYYEQY TRBV4-1
ATSGGTDMTGETQY TRBV24-1
ASSDYGRGNEKLF TRBV6-1
ASSFDRGSGNTIY TRBV9
ASSTSGTALFE TRBV6-1
ASSGGANYGYT TRBV28
ASSYSRSYNSPLH TRBV6-5
AWSFALGQNYGYT TRBV30
ASSQRGWREKLF TRBV5-4
ASSFTGLGNEKLF TRBV5-5
AWRPPGTGGGGYT TRBV30
ASSFQATNTEAF TRBV11-1
ASSRGGRGTSYEQY TRBV4-2
SVEPGQGSYEQY TRBV29-1
AKQRGNNNQPQH TRBV10-1
ASSQGTQARYNEQF TRBV4-3
SVGPNLRHEQF TRBV29-1
ASSYGRQAFSGYT TRBV6-5
SARVGAGAF TRBV20-1
ASTVIRTGDTEAF TRBV19
ASSKLDNFNQPQH TRBV6-2/TRBV6-3
ASRGPGEGGTEAF TRBV6-5
AHSGGSGTYEQY TRBV10-3
ASSSRTDPANYGYT TRBV9
ASSFNEQF TRBV6-5
ASSPPAGPGTGELF TRBV18